These T cell receptor beta chains were read from a single sample in a study of cytomegalovirus exposure and HLA in healthy donors. The table came from immunoSEQ multiplex PCR; TCRdb's copy has only in-frame clones and leaves some out. This sample has about 85,000 clones, with around 80% found just once. Input material: PBMCs. Receptor source: a woman aged 45-60 years in good health and CMV-seropositive. Each CDR3 is given with its conserved first and last residue. Each record gives: D gene, J gene, CDR3 length, clone size, V gene, CDR3 DNA, CDR3 protein. The D gene is left open where the match is weak. Not all rows give a size; the values are once, few, many and, for expanded clones, a class.

>TRBD1|TRBJ1-2|13|-|TRBV2
TGTGCCAGCAGGGGCAGGGGGCTATTGGGCTACACCTTC
CASRGRGLLGYTF
>TRBD2|TRBJ2-3|16|-|TRBV9
TGTGCCAGCAGCGTAGATCCTAGCGGGACGGTAGATACGCAGTATTTT
CASSVDPSGTVDTQYF
>-|TRBJ2-3|14|few|TRBV7-2
TGTGCCAGCGAGGAGGTTGGGAGCACAGATACGCAGTATTTT
CASEEVGSTDTQYF
>-|TRBJ2-3|14|-|TRBV7-9
TGTGCCAGCAGCTTGACAGACCGGGGGGATACGCAGTATTTT
CASSLTDRGDTQYF
>TRBD1|TRBJ1-4|15|-|TRBV29-1
TGCAGCGTTGAAGATGAGGGGACAGGGGGTGAAAAACTGTTTTTT
CSVEDEGTGGEKLFF
>TRBD1|TRBJ1-1|16|-|TRBV6-4
TGTGCCAGCAGTGACTCACCGGGACAGGGGGTGTTGGCAGCTTTCTTT
CASSDSPGQGVLAAFF
>-|TRBJ2-5|13|once|TRBV11-2
TGTGCCAGCAGCTTAGGGGGAGAGGAGACCCAGTACTTC
CASSLGGEETQYF
>-|TRBJ1-3|15|-|TRBV19
TGTGCCAGTAGTCCTGTGGCCATTTTCGGAAACACCATATATTTT
CASSPVAIFGNTIYF
>-|TRBJ2-2|14|-|TRBV27
TGTGCCAGCAGTTTTGGTGGAGACACCGGGGAGCTGTTTTTT
CASSFGGDTGELFF
>-|TRBJ1-1|14|once|TRBV7-2
TGTGCCAGCAGCCCCGCCGAGGTGAACACTGAAGCTTTCTTT
CASSPAEVNTEAFF
>-|TRBJ1-2|13|-|TRBV6-1
TGTGCCAGCCTGCAGGGTAGGATCTATGGCTACACCTTC
CASLQGRIYGYTF
>-|TRBJ2-3|14|-|TRBV4-1
TGCGCCAGCAGCCAATTCTTCGGGGCAGATACGCAGTATTTT
CASSQFFGADTQYF
>-|TRBJ1-1|13|-|TRBV25-1
TGTGCCAGCAGTGAACTAGGGAACACTGAAGCTTTCTTT
CASSELGNTEAFF
>TRBD1|TRBJ2-7|14|-|TRBV30
TGTGCCTGGGATCCGGGACAGGGCTCCTACGAGCAGTACTTC
CAWDPGQGSYEQYF
>TRBD1|TRBJ2-7|13|-|TRBV7-8
TGTGCCAGCAGCGGCTACAGGGGAGCCGAGCAGTACTTC
CASSGYRGAEQYF
>TRBD1|TRBJ1-4|18|-|TRBV7-3
TGTGCCAGCAGCCAGAATTACCGAAGCCGGGACAGCTATGAAAAACTGTTTTTT
CASSQNYRSRDSYEKLFF
>-|TRBJ1-1|12|-|TRBV19
TGTGCCAGTAGTATACCGGGGGCTGAAGCTTTCTTT
CASSIPGAEAFF
>TRBD2|TRBJ2-5|15|-|TRBV5-1
TGCGCCACCGCCTTGGCGGGAGCATGGGGAGAGACCCAGTACTTC
CATALAGAWGETQYF
>TRBD1|TRBJ2-7|18|-|TRBV23-1
TGCGCCAGCAGTCCCTCATCCCCGGGACAGGGATCTAGCTACGAGCAGTACTTC
CASSPSSPGQGSSYEQYF
>TRBD1|TRBJ1-5|17|-|TRBV6-1
TGTGCCAGCAGTGGTCTGGGACAGACTTTTAGCAATCAGCCCCAGCATTTT
CASSGLGQTFSNQPQHF
>TRBD1|TRBJ1-4|13|-|TRBV27
TGTGCCAGCAGGCAGACAGGGTATGAAAAACTGTTTTTT
CASRQTGYEKLFF
>TRBD2|TRBJ2-1|16|-|TRBV5-1
TGCGCCAGCAGCTCAGGACTAGCGGGAGGGCACGGTGAGCAGTTCTTC
CASSSGLAGGHGEQFF
>TRBD1|TRBJ1-2|13|-|TRBV29-1
TGCAGCGTTGGACAGGGATCTAACTATGGCTACACCTTC
CSVGQGSNYGYTF
>TRBD2|TRBJ2-3|16|-|TRBV9
TGTGCCAGCAGCCCACTAGCGGGGGGGCCCATAGATACGCAGTATTTT
CASSPLAGGPIDTQYF
>-|TRBJ2-4|15|-|TRBV5-1
TGCGCCAGCAGTCCCTTGTTGGGGGCTGAAAACATTCAGTACTTC
CASSPLLGAENIQYF
>TRBD1|TRBJ1-1|18|once|TRBV10-1
TGCGCCAGCAGTTCGGCTACGGTGCCAGGGGGGTCAAACACTGAAGCTTTCTTT
CASSSATVPGGSNTEAFF
>TRBD2|TRBJ2-7|12|-|TRBV7-8
TGTGCCAGCAGCCCCGGGAGGGGCGAGCAGTACTTC
CASSPGRGEQYF
>TRBD1|TRBJ1-5|16|-|TRBV19
TGTGCCAGCACACAACAGGGGATGGGTAGCAATCAGCCCCAGCATTTT
CASTQQGMGSNQPQHF
>TRBD1|TRBJ2-2|15|-|TRBV9
TGTGCCAGCAGCGTAGATGGGACAGTACCCGGGGAGCTGTTTTTT
CASSVDGTVPGELFF